The text below deals with one T cell receptor beta chain. What it binds is not known. The sample comes from a study of memory CD4+ T cells and cytomegalovirus serostatus. As for the study in general: Of the healthy Belgian adults, fewer than 10 were CMV seropositive and 20 to 30 seronegative. General study findings and limits: Suggested: most of the CMV-linked TCR signature lies in CD4+ memory cells. Each of 55 to 80 CMV-associated TCRbeta sequences occurred in one to five individuals.

Original processing methods: After removing out-of-frame reads, around 2,000,000 distinct TCRbeta sequences remained. This table comes from immunoSEQ multiplex PCR, and its TCRdb copy is limited to in-frame clones, with some not included. That table supplies the V and J calls and clone size; D and trimming were determined from the DNA. The sample contains about 56,000 clones, 82% of which appear only once. The germline gives CDR1 SGHDT, CDR2 YYEEEE. CDR3 size: 15 residues. The J segment lost 2 bases and the V segment lost 1 base, leaving 2 bases of the junction unmatched. Single viable CD3+CD4+CD8-CD45RO+ cells were sorted as the memory CD4+ T cells.

The source material was memory CD4+ T cells from blood. The TCR was taken from an adult in good health and CMV-seronegative. The chain uses TRBV5-6 and TRBJ1-2, with 10 bases aligning to TRBD1. CDR3 sequence (DNA): TGTGCCAGCAGCTTGAGGACAGGGGGAAACTATGGCTACACCTTC. Protein sequence: CASSLRTGGNYGYTF.